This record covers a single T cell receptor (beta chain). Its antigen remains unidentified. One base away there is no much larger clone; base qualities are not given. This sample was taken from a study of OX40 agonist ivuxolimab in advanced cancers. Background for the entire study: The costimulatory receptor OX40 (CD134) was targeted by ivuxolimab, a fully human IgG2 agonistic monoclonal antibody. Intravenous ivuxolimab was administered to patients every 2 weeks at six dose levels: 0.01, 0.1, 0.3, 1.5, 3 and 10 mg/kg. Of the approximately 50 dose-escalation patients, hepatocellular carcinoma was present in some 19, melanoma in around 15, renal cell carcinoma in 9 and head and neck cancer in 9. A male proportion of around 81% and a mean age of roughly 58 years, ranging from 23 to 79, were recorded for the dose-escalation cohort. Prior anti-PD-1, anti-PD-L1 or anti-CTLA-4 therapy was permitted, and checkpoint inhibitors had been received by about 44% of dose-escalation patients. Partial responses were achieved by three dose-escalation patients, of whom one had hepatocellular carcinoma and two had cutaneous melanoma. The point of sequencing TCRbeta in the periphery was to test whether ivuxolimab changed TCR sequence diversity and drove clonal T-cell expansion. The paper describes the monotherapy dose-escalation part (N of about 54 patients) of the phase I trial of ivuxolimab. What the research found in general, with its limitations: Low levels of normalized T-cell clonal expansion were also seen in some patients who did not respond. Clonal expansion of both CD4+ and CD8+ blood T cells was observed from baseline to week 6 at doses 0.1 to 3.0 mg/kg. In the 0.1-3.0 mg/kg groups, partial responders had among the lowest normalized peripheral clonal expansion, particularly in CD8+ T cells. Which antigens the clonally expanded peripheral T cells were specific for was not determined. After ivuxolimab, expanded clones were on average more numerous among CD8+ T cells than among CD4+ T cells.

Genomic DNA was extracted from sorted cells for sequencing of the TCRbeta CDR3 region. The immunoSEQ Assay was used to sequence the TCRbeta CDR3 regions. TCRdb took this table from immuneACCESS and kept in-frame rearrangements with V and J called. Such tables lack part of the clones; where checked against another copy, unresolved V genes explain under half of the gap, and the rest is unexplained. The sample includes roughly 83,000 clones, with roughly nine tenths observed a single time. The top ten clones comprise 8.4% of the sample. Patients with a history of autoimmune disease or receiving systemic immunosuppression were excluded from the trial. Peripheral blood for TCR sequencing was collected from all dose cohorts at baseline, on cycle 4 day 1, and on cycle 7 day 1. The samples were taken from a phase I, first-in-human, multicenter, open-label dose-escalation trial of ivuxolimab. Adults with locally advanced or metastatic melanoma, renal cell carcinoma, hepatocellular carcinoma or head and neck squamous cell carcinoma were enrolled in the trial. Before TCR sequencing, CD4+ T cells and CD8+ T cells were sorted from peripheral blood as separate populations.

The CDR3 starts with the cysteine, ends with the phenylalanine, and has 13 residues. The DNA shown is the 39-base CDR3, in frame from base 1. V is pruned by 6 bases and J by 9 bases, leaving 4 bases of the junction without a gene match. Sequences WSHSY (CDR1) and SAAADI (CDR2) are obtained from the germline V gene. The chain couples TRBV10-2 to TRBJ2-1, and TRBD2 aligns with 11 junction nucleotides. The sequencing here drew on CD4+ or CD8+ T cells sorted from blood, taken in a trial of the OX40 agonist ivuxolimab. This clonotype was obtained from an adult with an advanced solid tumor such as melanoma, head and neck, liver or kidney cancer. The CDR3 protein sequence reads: CASRTSGVAEQFF. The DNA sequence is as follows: TGCGCCAGCAGGACTAGCGGGGTGGCTGAGCAGTTCTTC.